The entry that follows covers one T cell receptor beta chain sequence. The data were taken from a study of cytomegalovirus exposure and HLA in healthy donors. The overall study: As an earlier analysis found, about 179 million T cells yielded about 120 million unique TCR beta sequences.

PCR primers comprised 60 Vbeta and 13 Jbeta primers. The table came from immunoSEQ multiplex PCR; TCRdb's copy has only in-frame clones and leaves some out. The sample data list around 130,000 clones. This TCR was recovered from a woman aged 40 to 50 in good health and CMV-seronegative. The sample was PBMCs.

CDR3 residues: CASSSGQRLRGYTF. In DNA form, the CDR3 reads TGTGCCAGCAGCTCCGGACAGAGGTTAAGAGGCTACACCTTC. V is TRBV7-9 and J is TRBJ1-2; tentatively, D is TRBD1 (6 bases). Germline-derived CDR1 and CDR2 are SEHNR and FQNEAQ (reference sequence). The ends were cut back, 4 bases at V and 8 bases at J, with 17 bases in the middle. The CDR3 is 14 residues long.